Each of the 2 T cell receptor beta chains below was sequenced from the same sample in a study of regulatory T cells in long-lasting Graves disease. Researchers made TCR beta libraries by using iRepertoire HTBI primers and running Arm-PCR on CDR3 regions. TCRdb re-called the multiplex PCR reads with MiXCR, one entry per CDR3 protein. The sample holds around 250,000 distinct CDR3 sequences, about a sixth seen once. Regarding time point: newly diagnosed GD, antithyroid drugs for less than 3 months. Researchers made the TCR library from RNA that was extracted from PBMCs. The sequences come from peripheral blood mononuclear cells (PBMCs), collected at new diagnosis, from a patient treated with antithyroid drugs. The origin of the receptors is a female donor with Graves disease.

This clonotype was picked up many times. V and J are TRBV20-1 and TRBJ2-1, with TRBD2 matching 7 bases. The ends lost 5 bases at V and 9 bases at J; junction bases unmatched: 10. CDR1 is DFQATT and CDR2 is SNEGSKA in the germline V gene (reference sequence). This CDR3 contains 13 residues. This CDR3 reads CSAVRTRGSEQFF. The DNA of the CDR3 is TGCAGTGCTGTAAGGACTAGGGGCAGTGAGCAGTTCTTC.

The chain joins TRBV9 to TRBJ2-1, with a tentative D call TRBD2 (7 bases). Germline V gene data show CDR1 as SGDLS and CDR2 as YYNGEE. V dropped 4 bases and J dropped 7 bases, with 18 bases sitting between them. The CDR3 contains 15 residues. CDR3 amino acids: CASSFRGGGLNEQFF. The DNA of the CDR3 is TGTGCCAGCAGCTTCCGAGGGGGGGGTTTGAATGAGCAGTTCTTC.